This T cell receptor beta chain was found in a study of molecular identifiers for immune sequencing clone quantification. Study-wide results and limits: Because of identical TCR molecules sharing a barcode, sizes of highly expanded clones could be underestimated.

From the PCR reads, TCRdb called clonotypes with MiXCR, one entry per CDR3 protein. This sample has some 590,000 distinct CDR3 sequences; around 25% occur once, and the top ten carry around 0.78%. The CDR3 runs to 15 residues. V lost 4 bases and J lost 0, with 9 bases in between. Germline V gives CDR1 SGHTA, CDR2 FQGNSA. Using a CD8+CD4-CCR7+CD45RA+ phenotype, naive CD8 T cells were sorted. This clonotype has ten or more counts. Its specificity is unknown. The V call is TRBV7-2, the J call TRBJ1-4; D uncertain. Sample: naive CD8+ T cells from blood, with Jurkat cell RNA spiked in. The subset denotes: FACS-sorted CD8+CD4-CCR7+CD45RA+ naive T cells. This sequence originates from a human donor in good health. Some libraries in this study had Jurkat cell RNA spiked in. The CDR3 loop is CASSSRDATNEKLFF. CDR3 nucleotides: TGTGCCAGCAGCTCCCGGGATGCAACTAATGAAAAACTGTTTTTT. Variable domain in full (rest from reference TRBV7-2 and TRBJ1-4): GAGVSQSPSNKVTEKGKDVELRCDPISGHTALYWYRQSLGQGLEFLIYFQGNSAPDKSGLPSDRFSAERTGGSVSTLTIQRTQQEDSAVYLCASSSRDATNEKLFFGSGTQLSVL.